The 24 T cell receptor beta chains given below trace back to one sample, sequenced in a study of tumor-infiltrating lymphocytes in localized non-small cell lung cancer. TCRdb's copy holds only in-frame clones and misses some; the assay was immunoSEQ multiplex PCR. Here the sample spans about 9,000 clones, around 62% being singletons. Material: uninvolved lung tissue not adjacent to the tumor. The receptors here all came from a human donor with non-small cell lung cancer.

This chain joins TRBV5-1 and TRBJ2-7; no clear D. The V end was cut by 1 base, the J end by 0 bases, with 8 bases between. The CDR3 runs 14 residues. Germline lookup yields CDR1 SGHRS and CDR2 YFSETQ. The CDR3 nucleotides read TGCGCCAGCAGCTTGAATGAAGGCTCCTACGAGCAGTACTTC. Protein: CASSLNEGSYEQYF.

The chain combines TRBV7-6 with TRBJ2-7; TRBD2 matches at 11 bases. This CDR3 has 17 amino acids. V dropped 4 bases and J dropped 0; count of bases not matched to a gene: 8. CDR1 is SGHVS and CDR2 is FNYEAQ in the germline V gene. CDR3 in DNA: TGTGCCAGCAGCTCAATACCGACTAGCGGGATCTCCTACGAGCAGTACTTC. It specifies CASSSIPTSGISYEQYF.

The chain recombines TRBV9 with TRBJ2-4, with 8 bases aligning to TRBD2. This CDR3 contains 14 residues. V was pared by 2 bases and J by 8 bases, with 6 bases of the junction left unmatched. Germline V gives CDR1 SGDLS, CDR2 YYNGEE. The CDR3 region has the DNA TGTGCCAGCAGCGTGAGCGGGAGAGCGGACATTCAGTACTTC. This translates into CASSVSGRADIQYF.

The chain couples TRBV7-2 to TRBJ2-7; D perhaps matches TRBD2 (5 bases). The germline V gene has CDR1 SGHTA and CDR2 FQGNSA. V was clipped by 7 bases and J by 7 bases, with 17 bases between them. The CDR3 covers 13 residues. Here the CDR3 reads CASTEGFRGEQYF. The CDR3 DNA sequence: TGTGCCAGCACCGAGGGATTTAGAGGGGAGCAGTACTTC. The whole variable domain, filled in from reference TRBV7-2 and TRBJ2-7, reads GAGVSQSPSNKVTEKGKDVELRCDPISGHTALYWYRQSLGQGLEFLIYFQGNSAPDKSGLPSDRFSAERTGGSVSTLTIQRTQQEDSAVYLCASTEGFRGEQYFGPGTRLTVT.

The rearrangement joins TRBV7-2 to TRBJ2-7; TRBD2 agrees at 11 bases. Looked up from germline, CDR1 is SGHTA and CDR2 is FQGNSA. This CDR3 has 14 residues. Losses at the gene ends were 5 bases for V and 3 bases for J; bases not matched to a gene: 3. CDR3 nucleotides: TGTGCCAGCAGCCAAGGGACTAGCGGCTACGAGCAGTACTTC. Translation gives CASSQGTSGYEQYF.

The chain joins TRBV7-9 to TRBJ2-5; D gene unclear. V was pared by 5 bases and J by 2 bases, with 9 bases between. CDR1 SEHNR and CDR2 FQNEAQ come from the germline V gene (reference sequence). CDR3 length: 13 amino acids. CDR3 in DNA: TGTGCCAGCAGCCGGACCGTACAAGAGACCCAGTACTTC. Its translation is CASSRTVQETQYF. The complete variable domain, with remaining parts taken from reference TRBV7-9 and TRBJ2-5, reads DTGVSQNPRHKITKRGQNVTFRCDPISEHNRLYWYRQTLGQGPEFLTYFQNEAQLEKSRLLSDRFSAERPKGSFSTLEIQRTEQGDSAMYLCASSRTVQETQYFGPGTRLLVL.

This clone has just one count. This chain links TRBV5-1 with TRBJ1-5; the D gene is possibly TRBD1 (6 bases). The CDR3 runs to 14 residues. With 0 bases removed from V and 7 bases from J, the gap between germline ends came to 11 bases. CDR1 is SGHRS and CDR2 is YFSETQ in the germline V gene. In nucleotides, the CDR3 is TGCGCCAGCAGCTTGGAGGGGGGCGGGCAGCCCCAGCATTTT. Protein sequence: CASSLEGGGQPQHF.

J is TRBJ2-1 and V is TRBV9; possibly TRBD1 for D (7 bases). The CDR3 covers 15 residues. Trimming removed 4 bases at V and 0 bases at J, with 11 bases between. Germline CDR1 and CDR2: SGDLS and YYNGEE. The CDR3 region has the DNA TGTGCCAGCAGCCCGGGGGACAGCTCCTACAATGAGCAGTTCTTC. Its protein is CASSPGDSSYNEQFF. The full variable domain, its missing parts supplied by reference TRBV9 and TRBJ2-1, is DSGVTQTPKHLITATGQRVTLRCSPRSGDLSVYWYQQSLDQGLQFLIQYYNGEERAKGNILERFSAQQFPDLHSELNLSSLELGDSALYFCASSPGDSSYNEQFFGPGTRLTVL.

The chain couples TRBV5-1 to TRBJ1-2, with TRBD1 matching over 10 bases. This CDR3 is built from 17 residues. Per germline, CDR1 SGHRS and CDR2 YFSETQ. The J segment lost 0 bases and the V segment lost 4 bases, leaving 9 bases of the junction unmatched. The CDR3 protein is CASSDPGQGLANYGYTF. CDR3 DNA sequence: TGCGCCAGCAGCGATCCGGGACAGGGGTTGGCTAACTATGGCTACACCTTC.

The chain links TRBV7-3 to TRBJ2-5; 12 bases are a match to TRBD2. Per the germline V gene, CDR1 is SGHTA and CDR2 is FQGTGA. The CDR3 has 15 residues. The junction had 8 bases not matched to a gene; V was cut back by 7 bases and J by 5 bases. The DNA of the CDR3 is TGTGCCAGCAATCTAGCGGGAGGGCCTTACGAGACCCAGTACTTC. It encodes CASNLAGGPYETQYF. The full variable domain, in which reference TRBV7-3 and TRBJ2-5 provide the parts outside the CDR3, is GAGVSQTPSNKVTEKGKYVELRCDPISGHTALYWYRQSLGQGPEFLIYFQGTGAADDSGLPNDRFFAVRPEGSVSTLKIQRTERGDSAVYLCASNLAGGPYETQYFGPGTRLLVL.

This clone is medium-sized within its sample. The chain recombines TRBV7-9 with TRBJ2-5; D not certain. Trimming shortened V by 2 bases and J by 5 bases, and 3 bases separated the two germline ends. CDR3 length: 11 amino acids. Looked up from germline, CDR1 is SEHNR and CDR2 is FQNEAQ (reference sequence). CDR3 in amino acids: CASSLFETQYF. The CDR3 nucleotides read TGTGCCAGCAGCTTATTTGAGACCCAGTACTTC.

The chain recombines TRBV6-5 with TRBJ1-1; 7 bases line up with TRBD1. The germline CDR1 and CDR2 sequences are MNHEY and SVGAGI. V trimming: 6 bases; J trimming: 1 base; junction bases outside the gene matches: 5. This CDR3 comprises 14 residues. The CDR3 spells CASRLRQGNTEAFF. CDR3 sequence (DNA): TGTGCCAGCAGGTTAAGACAGGGGAACACTGAAGCTTTCTTT.

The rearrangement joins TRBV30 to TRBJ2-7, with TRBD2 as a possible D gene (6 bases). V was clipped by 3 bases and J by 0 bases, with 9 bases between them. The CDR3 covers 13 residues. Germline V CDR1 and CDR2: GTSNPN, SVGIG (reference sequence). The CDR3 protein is CAWSGRDSYEQYF. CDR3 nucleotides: TGTGCCTGGAGCGGGCGGGACTCCTACGAGCAGTACTTC.

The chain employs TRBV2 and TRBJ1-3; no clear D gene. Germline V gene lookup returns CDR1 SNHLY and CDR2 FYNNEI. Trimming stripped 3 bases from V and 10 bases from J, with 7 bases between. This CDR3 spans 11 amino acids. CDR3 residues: CASSEVRTIYF. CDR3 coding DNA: TGTGCCAGCAGTGAGGTTAGAACCATATATTTT.

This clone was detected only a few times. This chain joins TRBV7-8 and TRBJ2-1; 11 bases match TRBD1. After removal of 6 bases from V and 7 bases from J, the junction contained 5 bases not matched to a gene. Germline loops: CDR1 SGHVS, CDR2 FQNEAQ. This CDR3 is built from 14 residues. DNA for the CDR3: TGTGCCAGCAGTGGGACAGGGGGGTGGAATGAGCAGTTCTTC. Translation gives CASSGTGGWNEQFF. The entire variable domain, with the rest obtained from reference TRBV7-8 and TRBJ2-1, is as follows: GAGVSQSPRYKVAKRGQDVALRCDPISGHVSLFWYQQALGQGPEFLTYFQNEAQLDKSGLPSDRFFAERPEGSVSTLKIQRTQQEDSAVYLCASSGTGGWNEQFFGPGTRLTVL.

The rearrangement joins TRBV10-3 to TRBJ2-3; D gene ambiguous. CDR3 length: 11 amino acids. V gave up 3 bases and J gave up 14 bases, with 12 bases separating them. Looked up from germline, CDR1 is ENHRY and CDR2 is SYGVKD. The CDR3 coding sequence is TGTGCCATCAGTGACACCCGCGCTCTGTATTTT. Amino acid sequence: CAISDTRALYF.

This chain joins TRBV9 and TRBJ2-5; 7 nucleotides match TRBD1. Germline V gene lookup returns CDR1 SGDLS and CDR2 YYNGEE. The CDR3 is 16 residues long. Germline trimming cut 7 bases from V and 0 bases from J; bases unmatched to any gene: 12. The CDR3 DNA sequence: TGTGCCAGCGATCCAGGGACAGAAATGTACCAAGAGACCCAGTACTTC. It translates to CASDPGTEMYQETQYF.

CDR3 bases: TGCGCCAGCAGCTTGGTGGTGGAGGCCGGGGAGCTGTTTTTT. Its protein product is CASSLVVEAGELFF. This chain joins TRBV5-1 and TRBJ2-2; D perhaps matches TRBD2 (5 bases). The CDR3 is 14 amino acids. V gave up 0 bases and J gave up 6 bases, with 9 bases separating them. CDR1 is SGHRS, CDR2 YFSETQ, per germline.

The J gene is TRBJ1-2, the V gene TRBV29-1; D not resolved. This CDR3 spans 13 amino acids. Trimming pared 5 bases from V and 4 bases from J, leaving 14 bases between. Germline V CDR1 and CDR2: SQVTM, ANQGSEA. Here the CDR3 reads CSVQGTLSYGYTF. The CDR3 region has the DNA TGCAGCGTTCAAGGAACTCTAAGCTATGGCTACACCTTC.

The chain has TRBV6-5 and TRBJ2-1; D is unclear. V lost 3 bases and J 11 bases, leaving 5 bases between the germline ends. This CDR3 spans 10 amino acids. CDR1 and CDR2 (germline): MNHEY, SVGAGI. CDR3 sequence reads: CASSYPKQFF. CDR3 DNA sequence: TGTGCCAGCAGTTATCCGAAGCAGTTCTTC.

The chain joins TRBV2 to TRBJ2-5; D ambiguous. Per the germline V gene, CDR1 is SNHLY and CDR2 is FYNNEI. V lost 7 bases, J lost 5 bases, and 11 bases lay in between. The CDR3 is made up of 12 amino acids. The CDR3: CASTTSGETQYF. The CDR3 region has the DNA TGTGCCAGCACGACGTCCGGGGAGACCCAGTACTTC.

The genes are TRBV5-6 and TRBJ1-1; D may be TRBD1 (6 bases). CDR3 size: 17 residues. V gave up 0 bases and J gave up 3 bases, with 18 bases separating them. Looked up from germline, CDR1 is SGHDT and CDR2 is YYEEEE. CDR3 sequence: CASSLVAAGDSHTEAFF. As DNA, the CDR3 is TGTGCCAGCAGCTTGGTTGCGGCAGGGGATAGCCACACTGAAGCTTTCTTT.

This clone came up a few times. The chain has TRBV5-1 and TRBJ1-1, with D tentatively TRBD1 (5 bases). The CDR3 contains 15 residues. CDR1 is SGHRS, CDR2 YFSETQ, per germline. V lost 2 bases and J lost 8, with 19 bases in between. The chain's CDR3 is CASSFQVQGGAEAFF. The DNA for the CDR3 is TGCGCCAGCAGCTTCCAGGTTCAGGGTGGCGCGGAAGCTTTCTTT.

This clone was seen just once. The CDR3 region has the DNA TGTGCCAGCAGCCCACTCTCGGGGCTCCGAAAGACCCCCTACAATGAGCAGTTCTTC. Translating it yields CASSPLSGLRKTPYNEQFF. This rearrangement joins TRBV7-2 to TRBJ2-1; perhaps D is TRBD1 or TRBD2 (5 bases each). V lost 5 bases and J 2 bases, leaving 25 bases between the germline ends. The germline gives CDR1 SGHTA, CDR2 FQGNSA. The CDR3 totals 19 residues.